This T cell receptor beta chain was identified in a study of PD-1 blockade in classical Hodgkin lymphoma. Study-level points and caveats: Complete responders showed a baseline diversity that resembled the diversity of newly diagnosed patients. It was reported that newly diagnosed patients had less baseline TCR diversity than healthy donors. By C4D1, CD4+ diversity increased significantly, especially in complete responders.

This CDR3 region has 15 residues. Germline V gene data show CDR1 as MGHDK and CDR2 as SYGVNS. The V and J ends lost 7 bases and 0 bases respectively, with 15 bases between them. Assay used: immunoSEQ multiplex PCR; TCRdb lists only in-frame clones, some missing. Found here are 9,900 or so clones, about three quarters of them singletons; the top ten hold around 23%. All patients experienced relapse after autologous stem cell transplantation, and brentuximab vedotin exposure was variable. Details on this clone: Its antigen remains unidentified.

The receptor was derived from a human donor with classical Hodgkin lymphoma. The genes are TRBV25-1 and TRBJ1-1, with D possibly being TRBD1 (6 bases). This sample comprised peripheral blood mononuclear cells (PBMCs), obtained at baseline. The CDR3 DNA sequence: TGTGCCAGCACCAAGGACAGCCGGATGAACACTGAAGCTTTCTTT. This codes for CASTKDSRMNTEAFF.